This TCR beta chain came from a study of cytomegalovirus exposure and HLA in healthy donors. Looking at the study overall: Per a later analysis, the approximately 690 first-cohort and under 150 validation repertoires shared one platform.

The V end was cut by 7 bases, the J end by 0 bases, with 7 bases between. Germline loops: CDR1 SGHKS, CDR2 YYEKEE (reference sequence). The length of the CDR3 is 12 residues. Assay: immunoSEQ multiplex PCR; the TCRdb copy retains only in-frame clones and omits some. The sample lists 300,000 or so clones; 88% were seen once. Findings of the study overall: The dataset shows that most TCR sequences were rare, while some public TCRs occurred in many donors. The TCR clusters that emerged in the first cohort tended, a later analysis found, to co-occur in the 120 or so validation repertoires. Three of the chains that were CMV-associated were confirmed in vitro to be specific for CMV antigens.

Points on this clone: Antigen: not known.

Sequencing input: PBMCs. V and J are TRBV5-5 and TRBJ1-1; D is unresolved. The TCR sequence derives from a man younger than 45 in good health and CMV-seronegative. CDR3 DNA: TGTGCCAGCGTAAACTTGAACACTGAAGCTTTCTTT. Translation gives CASVNLNTEAFF.